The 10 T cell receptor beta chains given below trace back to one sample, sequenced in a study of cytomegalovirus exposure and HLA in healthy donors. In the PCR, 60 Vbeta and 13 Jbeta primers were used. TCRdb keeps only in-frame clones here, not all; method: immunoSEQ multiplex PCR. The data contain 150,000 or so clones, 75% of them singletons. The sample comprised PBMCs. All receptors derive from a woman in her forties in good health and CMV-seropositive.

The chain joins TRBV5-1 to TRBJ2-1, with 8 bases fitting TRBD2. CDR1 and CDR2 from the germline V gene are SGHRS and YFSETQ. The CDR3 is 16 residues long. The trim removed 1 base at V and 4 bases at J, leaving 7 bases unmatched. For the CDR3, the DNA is TGCGCCAGCAGCTTGTCGCCCACTAGCGGTTACAATGAGCAGTTCTTC. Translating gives CASSLSPTSGYNEQFF. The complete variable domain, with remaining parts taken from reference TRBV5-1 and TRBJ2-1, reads KAGVTQTPRYLIKTRGQQVTLSCSPISGHRSVSWYQQTPGQGLQFLFEYFSETQRNKGNFPGRFSGRQFSNSRSEMNVSTLELGDSALYLCASSLSPTSGYNEQFFGPGTRLTVL.

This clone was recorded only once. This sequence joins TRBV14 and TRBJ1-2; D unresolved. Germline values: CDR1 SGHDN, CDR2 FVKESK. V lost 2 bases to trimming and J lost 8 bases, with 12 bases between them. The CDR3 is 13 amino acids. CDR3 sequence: CASSQLQTEGYTF. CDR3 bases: TGTGCCAGCAGCCAACTGCAAACAGAGGGCTACACCTTC.

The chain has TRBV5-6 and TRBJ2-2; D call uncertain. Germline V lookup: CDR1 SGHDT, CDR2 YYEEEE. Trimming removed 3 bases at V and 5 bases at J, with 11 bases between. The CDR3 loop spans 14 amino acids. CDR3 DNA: TGTGCCAGCAGCTCTCGTCCCGAGACCGGGGAGCTGTTTTTT. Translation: CASSSRPETGELFF. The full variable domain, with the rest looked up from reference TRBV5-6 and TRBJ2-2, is DAGVTQSPTHLIKTRGQQVTLRCSPKSGHDTVSWYQQALGQGPQFIFQYYEEEERQRGNFPDRFSGHQFPNYSSELNVNALLLGDSALYLCASSSRPETGELFFGEGSRLTVL.

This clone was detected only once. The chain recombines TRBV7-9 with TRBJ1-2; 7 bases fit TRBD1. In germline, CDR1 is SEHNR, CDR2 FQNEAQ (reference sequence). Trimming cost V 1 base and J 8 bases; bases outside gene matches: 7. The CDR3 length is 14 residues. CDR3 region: CASSLEPGGGGYTF. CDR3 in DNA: TGTGCCAGCAGCTTAGAACCAGGGGGTGGAGGCTACACCTTC.

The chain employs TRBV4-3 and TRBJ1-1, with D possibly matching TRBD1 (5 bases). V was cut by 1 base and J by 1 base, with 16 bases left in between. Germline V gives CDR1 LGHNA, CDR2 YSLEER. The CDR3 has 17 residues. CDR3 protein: CASSQAPPDRPNTEAFF. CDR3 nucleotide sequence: TGCGCCAGCAGCCAAGCCCCCCCCGACAGACCGAACACTGAAGCTTTCTTT.

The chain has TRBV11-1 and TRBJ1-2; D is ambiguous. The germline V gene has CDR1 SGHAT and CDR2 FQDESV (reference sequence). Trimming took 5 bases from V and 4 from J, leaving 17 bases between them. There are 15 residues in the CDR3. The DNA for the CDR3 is TGTGCCAGCAGCATTACCCTGACAAACCCCTATGGCTACACCTTC. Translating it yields CASSITLTNPYGYTF.

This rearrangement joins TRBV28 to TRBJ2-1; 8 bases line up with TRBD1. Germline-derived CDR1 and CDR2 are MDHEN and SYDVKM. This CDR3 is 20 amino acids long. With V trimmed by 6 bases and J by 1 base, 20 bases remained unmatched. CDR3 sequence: CASSLLFPYIQGASYNEQFF. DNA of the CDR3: TGTGCCAGCAGCCTCCTCTTCCCATATATTCAGGGGGCTTCCTACAATGAGCAGTTCTTC.

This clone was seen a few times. The chain's CDR3 is CASSKGGNTGELFF. The CDR3, as DNA: TGTGCCAGCAGCAAAGGTGGCAACACCGGGGAGCTGTTTTTT. The chain carries TRBV21-1 and TRBJ2-2; the table names TRBD1, a call not compared with the DNA. TRBV21-1 is noted as a pseudogene. The CDR3 has 14 amino acids.

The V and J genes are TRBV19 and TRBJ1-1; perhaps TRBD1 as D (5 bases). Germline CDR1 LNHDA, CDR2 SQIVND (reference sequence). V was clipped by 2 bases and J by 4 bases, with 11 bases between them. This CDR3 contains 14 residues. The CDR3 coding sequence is TGTGCCAGTAGTATAACAGGAACAGTCACTGAAGCTTTCTTT. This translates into CASSITGTVTEAFF.

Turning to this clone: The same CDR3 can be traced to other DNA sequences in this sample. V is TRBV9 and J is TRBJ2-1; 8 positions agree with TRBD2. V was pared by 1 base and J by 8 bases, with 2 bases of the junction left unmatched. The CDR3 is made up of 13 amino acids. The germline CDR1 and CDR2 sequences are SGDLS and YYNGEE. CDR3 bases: TGTGCCAGCAGCGTACTCGGGGGGGATGAGCAGTTCTTC. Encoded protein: CASSVLGGDEQFF.